The next 30 T cell receptor beta chains were all read from a single sample in a study of metastatic and nonmetastatic thyroid tumors. The entire patient cohort was treatment-naive prior to thyroid surgery. TCRdb re-called the PCR reads with MiXCR. The sample shows 25,000 or so clones, approximately 17% of them seen only once. Sequencing was carried out using blood. These receptors originate from a female donor with papillary thyroid cancer or a benign thyroid nodule (not recorded which). Some clones in this sample may be carry-over from other donors' samples.

This clone was seen many times. V gene TRBV9 combines with J gene TRBJ2-3; unclear D gene. V lost 0 bases and J 0 bases, leaving 14 bases between the germline ends. This CDR3 has 17 amino acids. Per germline, CDR1 SGDLS and CDR2 YYNGEE. This CDR3 reads CASSVGVTPGSTDTQYF. The CDR3 nucleotides are TGTGCCAGCAGCGTAGGGGTTACACCAGGTAGCACAGATACGCAGTATTTT.

The rearrangement joins TRBV20-1 to TRBJ1-5; D ambiguous. Germline V gene data show CDR1 as DFQATT and CDR2 as SNEGSKA (reference sequence). The ends were cut back, 6 bases at V and 2 bases at J, with 8 bases in the middle. The CDR3 extends over 12 amino acids. CDR3 amino acids: CSAGGGNQPQHF. As DNA, the CDR3 is TGCAGTGCGGGAGGAGGCAATCAGCCCCAGCATTTT.

This clone was found many times. Other nucleotide sequences from this sample produce the same CDR3. The V call is TRBV28, the J call TRBJ1-5; perhaps TRBD1 as D (6 bases). Trimming left V 5 bases short and J 1 base short, with 18 bases between. Germline V gene data show CDR1 as MDHEN and CDR2 as SYDVKM. CDR3 length: 17 residues. In DNA form, the CDR3 reads TGTGCCAGCAGTGCCCTGGGGGCTACGGAAAGCAATCAGCCCCAGCATTTT. It codes for CASSALGATESNQPQHF.

This chain joins TRBV3-1 and TRBJ2-7; D is uncertain. The germline V and J ends were trimmed by 4 bases and 6 bases, with 16 bases remaining between them. There are 14 residues in the CDR3. Germline V lookup: CDR1 LGHDT, CDR2 YNNKEL (reference sequence). The CDR3 coding sequence is TGTGCCAGCAGCCCGACCGCTATAGGTTGCGAGCAGTACTTC. It is translated as CASSPTAIGCEQYF.

The CDR3 DNA follows: TGTGCCAGCATCGGGATGGCCGGACTCTCCCAGCTGGTTACAGATACGCAGTATTTT. This gives the protein CASIGMAGLSQLVTDTQYF. The chain has TRBV7-2 and TRBJ2-3; perhaps TRBD2 as D (5 bases). Per germline, CDR1 SGHTA and CDR2 FQGNSA. With 7 bases removed from V and 3 bases from J, the gap between germline ends came to 29 bases. The CDR3 runs 19 residues.

This clone was recorded at least ten times. The chain recombines TRBV6-1 with TRBJ1-1, with D unresolved. The germline gives CDR1 MNHNS, CDR2 SASEGT. Trimming stripped 3 bases from V and 7 bases from J, with 12 bases between. The CDR3 consists of 13 residues. DNA of the CDR3: TGTGCCAGCAGTGAGTGGGTCAGAGGTGAAGCTTTCTTT. This gives the protein CASSEWVRGEAFF.

This clone was seen repeatedly, ten times or more. The chain employs TRBV20-1 and TRBJ1-2; 9 positions agree with TRBD1. CDR1 DFQATT and CDR2 SNEGSKA come from the germline V gene (reference sequence). The trim removed 7 bases at V and 7 bases at J, leaving 4 bases unmatched. The CDR3 spans 11 residues. The CDR3 bases are TGCAGTGGGACAGGGGCCGGTGGCTACACCTTC. The encoded protein is CSGTGAGGYTF.

Many counts were recorded for this clone. The gene calls are TRBV3-1 and TRBJ2-1, with TRBD2 matching 16 bases. CDR1 LGHDT and CDR2 YNNKEL come from the germline V gene (reference sequence). Unmatched junction bases numbered 10, after V lost 5 bases and J lost 9 bases. The CDR3 is 17 amino acids. The CDR3 loop reads CASSSGLAGGFPVEQFF. CDR3 DNA sequence: TGTGCCAGCAGCTCGGGACTAGCGGGAGGGTTTCCGGTTGAGCAGTTCTTC.

This clone qualifies as medium-sized. This chain connects TRBV7-9 to TRBJ2-1; D could derive from TRBD1 or TRBD2 (5 bases each). Germline CDR1 SEHNR, CDR2 FQNEAQ (reference sequence). The V end was cut by 11 bases, the J end by 8 bases, with 13 bases between. This CDR3 is 11 amino acids long. CDR3 sequence (DNA): TGTGCCTCGGAGATGGGACATGAGCAGTTCTTC. Translation: CASEMGHEQFF.

The V and J genes are TRBV6-1 and TRBJ2-1; D perhaps matches TRBD2 (5 bases). The V gene lost 0 bases and the J gene lost 12 bases, with 12 bases spanning the gap. The CDR3 is 13 residues long. The germline gives CDR1 MNHNS, CDR2 SASEGT. Written as DNA, the CDR3 is TGTGCCAGCAGTGAAGCAACTAGTGCTGTGCAGTTCTTC. Residues: CASSEATSAVQFF.

The J gene is TRBJ2-1, the V gene TRBV3-1; D is unclear. The CDR3 contains 16 residues. Trimming took 0 bases from V and 6 from J, leaving 15 bases between them. Germline CDR1 reads LGHDT; CDR2 reads YNNKEL (reference sequence). This chain's CDR3 is CASSQDYGSMSNEQFF. CDR3 nucleotides: TGTGCCAGCAGCCAAGATTACGGTTCCATGTCCAATGAGCAGTTCTTC.

This clone was recorded many times. The V gene is TRBV4-2, the J gene TRBJ2-7; 9 positions match TRBD1. In germline, CDR1 is LGHNA, CDR2 YNFKEQ. V lost 4 bases and J lost 2; bases outside the gene matches: 18. The length of the CDR3 is 19 residues. This CDR3 is CASSPGTGTVTTPTYEQYF. CDR3 bases: TGTGCCAGCAGCCCAGGGACAGGGACCGTGACAACTCCAACCTACGAGCAGTACTTC.

This clone was found many times. This rearrangement joins TRBV2 to TRBJ1-1; D might be TRBD1 (5 bases). This CDR3 comprises 14 residues. Germline V CDR1 and CDR2: SNHLY, FYNNEI. The V end lost 2 bases, the J end lost 1 base, and 8 bases lay between the germline ends. CDR3 in DNA: TGTGCCAGCAGTGAACGGCAGGGGAACACTGAAGCTTTCTTT. As protein: CASSERQGNTEAFF.

The table lists this clone with a count of one. V gene TRBV20-1 combines with J gene TRBJ1-2, with no clear D. The CDR3 runs to 13 residues. Trimming cost V 0 bases and J 11 bases, with 16 bases left between them. Germline-derived CDR1 and CDR2 are DFQATT and SNEGSKA (reference sequence). The CDR3 coding sequence is TGCAGTGCTAGAGATATACGGGTCTATCGATACACCTTC. Encoded protein: CSARDIRVYRYTF.

This clone was seen at least ten times. This chain uses TRBV11-1 with TRBJ1-1; 7 positions match TRBD1. Germline trimming cut 3 bases from V and 0 bases from J; bases unmatched to any gene: 10. This CDR3 has 17 amino acids. CDR1 and CDR2 (germline): SGHAT, FQDESV (reference sequence). The CDR3 DNA follows: TGTGCCAGCAGCTTTAGTCGACCAGGGGGGATGAACACTGAAGCTTTCTTT. Its translation is CASSFSRPGGMNTEAFF.

The rearrangement joins TRBV6-1 to TRBJ1-1, with no clear D. Germline V lookup: CDR1 MNHNS, CDR2 SASEGT. V shed 8 bases and J shed 0 bases, with 16 bases lying between them. The CDR3 sequence is 15 residues long. CDR3 amino acids: CASVSTGWMNTEAFF. CDR3 in DNA: TGTGCCAGCGTGAGTACGGGGTGGATGAACACTGAAGCTTTCTTT.

This clone is labeled as medium-sized. The chain combines TRBV5-1 with TRBJ2-1; D may be TRBD1 or TRBD2 (6 bases each). Per germline, CDR1 SGHRS and CDR2 YFSETQ. CDR3 size: 17 residues. V was pared by 6 bases and J by 0 bases, with 19 bases between. The CDR3, as DNA: TGCGCCAGCAAAGGGGGGAGAGGAAGAAACTCCTACAATGAGCAGTTCTTC. Its translation is CASKGGRGRNSYNEQFF. The whole variable domain, filled in from reference TRBV5-1 and TRBJ2-1, reads KAGVTQTPRYLIKTRGQQVTLSCSPISGHRSVSWYQQTPGQGLQFLFEYFSETQRNKGNFPGRFSGRQFSNSRSEMNVSTLELGDSALYLCASKGGRGRNSYNEQFFGPGTRLTVL.

The chain joins TRBV7-3 to TRBJ1-2; D is unresolved. CDR1 and CDR2 from the germline V gene are SGHTA and FQGTGA. CDR3 length equals 12 residues. The germline V and J ends were trimmed by 5 bases and 6 bases, with 10 bases remaining between them. Here the CDR3 DNA reads TGTGCCAGCAGCACTCGGCCCAATGGCTACACCTTC. It is translated as CASSTRPNGYTF. Combining the CDR3 with reference TRBV7-3 and TRBJ1-2 gives the whole variable domain GAGVSQTPSNKVTEKGKYVELRCDPISGHTALYWYRQSLGQGPEFLIYFQGTGAADDSGLPNDRFFAVRPEGSVSTLKIQRTERGDSAVYLCASSTRPNGYTFGSGTRLTVV.

About this clone: A much larger clone lies a single base off, so this may be a read error. This same CDR3 is encoded by further DNA sequences in the sample. The gene calls are TRBV9 and TRBJ2-5; D assignment may be TRBD1 or TRBD2 (6 bases each). Trimming cost V 4 bases and J 5 bases, with 15 bases left between them. CDR1 is SGDLS, CDR2 YYNGEE, per germline. This CDR3 is 14 amino acids long. The CDR3 sequence is CASSTGAGLETQYF. The CDR3 DNA sequence: TGTGCCAGCAGCACGGGGGCAGGGCTTGAGACCCAGTACTTC. Supplemented by reference TRBV9 and TRBJ2-5, the full variable domain reads DSGVTQTPKHLITATGQRVTLRCSPRSGDLSVYWYQQSLDQGLQFLIQYYNGEERAKGNILERFSAQQFPDLHSELNLSSLELGDSALYFCASSTGAGLETQYFGPGTRLLVL.

This clone was seen at least ten times. A clone one base away is much larger, so this may be a read error. The chain combines TRBV5-1 with TRBJ2-2, with 9 bases matching TRBD2. The ends lost 6 bases at V and 5 bases at J; junction bases unmatched: 14. CDR1 is SGHRS and CDR2 is YFSETQ in the germline V gene. The CDR3 has 17 amino acids. The CDR3, as DNA: TGCGCCAGCAACCCGGGACGAGCGGGAGGAGTAACCGGGGAGCTGTTTTTT. Amino acid sequence: CASNPGRAGGVTGELFF. The entire variable domain, with the rest obtained from reference TRBV5-1 and TRBJ2-2, is as follows: KAGVTQTPRYLIKTRGQQVTLSCSPISGHRSVSWYQQTPGQGLQFLFEYFSETQRNKGNFPGRFSGRQFSNSRSEMNVSTLELGDSALYLCASNPGRAGGVTGELFFGEGSRLTVL.

For this clone: At one boundary the junction diverges from the germline segment, which might be a read error. The chain joins TRBV7-6 to TRBJ1-6; tentative D call: TRBD1 (6 bases). The CDR3 has 14 amino acids. Per the germline V gene, CDR1 is SGHVS and CDR2 is FNYEAQ. This CDR3 reads CASSYRENNSPVQF. DNA for the CDR3: TGTGCCAGCAGCTACAGGGAGAATAATTCACCCGTCCAGTTT.

This clone has a count of ten or more. The junction differs from germline at one of its ends, possibly a read error. The chain has TRBV7-7 and TRBJ2-5; D might be TRBD1 (5 bases). This CDR3 region has 13 residues. Germline CDR1 SSHAT, CDR2 FNYEAQ (reference sequence). The CDR3 DNA follows: TGTGCTAGCAGCTTACGACAGAGGGAGACCCAGTACTTC. It specifies CASSLRQRETQYF.

This clone was seen many times. V gene TRBV28 combines with J gene TRBJ2-3; no reliable D call. The germline V and J ends were trimmed by 2 bases and 4 bases, with 7 bases remaining between them. The germline CDR1 and CDR2 sequences are MDHEN and SYDVKM. The CDR3 runs to 13 residues. CDR3 nucleotides: TGTGCCAGCAGTTTACCGCGTGCAGATACGCAGTATTTT. Protein sequence: CASSLPRADTQYF.

At least ten counts were recorded for this clone. Possible read error: a much larger clone is one base away. The sample contains more than one DNA sequence encoding this CDR3. The chain links TRBV30 to TRBJ1-1; no definite D call. Germline-derived CDR1 and CDR2 are GTSNPN and SVGIG (reference sequence). The CDR3 has 12 amino acids. Here the CDR3 reads CAWKSGNTEAFF. CDR3 bases: TGTGCCTGGAAGAGTGGTAACACCGAAGCTTTCTTT.

This clone is termed medium-sized. The chain uses TRBV20-1 and TRBJ2-7, with D maybe TRBD2 (6 bases). The CDR3 sequence is 16 residues long. Germline V lookup: CDR1 DFQATT, CDR2 SNEGSKA (reference sequence). The ends were cut back, 1 base at V and 0 bases at J, with 16 bases in the middle. CDR3 loop: CSARARLAPNSYEQYF. The CDR3 nucleotides are TGCAGTGCTAGAGCCAGGCTAGCGCCGAACTCCTACGAGCAGTACTTC.

This clone has a count of ten or more. The chain uses TRBV5-1 and TRBJ1-4, with 7 bases lining up with TRBD1. This CDR3 comprises 16 residues. The trim removed 4 bases at V and 3 bases at J, leaving 9 bases unmatched. The germline V gene encodes CDR1 SGHRS and CDR2 YFSETQ. The CDR3 DNA follows: TGCGCCAGCAGCCGACAGGGTAATTCGGCTAATGAAAAACTGTTTTTT. It yields the protein CASSRQGNSANEKLFF.

Concerning this clone itself: Sequence at one end of the junction differs from germline and may be a read error. V is TRBV6-1 and J is TRBJ1-5, with unresolved D. Germline CDR1 and CDR2: MNHNS and SASEGT. CDR3 size: 14 residues. CDR3 in amino acids: CAGSKQLVNQPQHF. Here the CDR3 DNA reads TGTGCCGGCAGTAAACAGTTAGTGAATCAGCCCCAGCATTTT.

This clone has a handful of counts. The chain couples TRBV6-5 to TRBJ2-7; 7 nucleotides match TRBD2. The junction had 4 bases not matched to a gene; V was cut back by 2 bases and J by 3 bases. Germline lookup yields CDR1 MNHEY and CDR2 SVGAGI. The length of the CDR3 is 14 residues. CDR3 sequence reads: CASSYGGEFYEQYF. The CDR3 region has the DNA TGTGCCAGCAGTTACGGGGGGGAATTCTACGAGCAGTACTTC.

This clone was detected many times. The CDR3 sequence is CASSPRTGNQPQHF. The CDR3 DNA reads as TGTGCCAGCAGCCCACGGACAGGAAATCAGCCCCAGCATTTT. This sequence joins TRBV3-1 and TRBJ1-5, with 7 bases that match TRBD1. Germline values: CDR1 LGHDT, CDR2 YNNKEL (reference sequence). The CDR3 is 14 residues long. Trimming removed 4 bases from V and 4 bases from J; junction bases left unmatched: 4.

Details on this clone: This may come from a read error, since a much larger clone is one base off. This sequence joins TRBV11-2 and TRBJ2-3; 10 bases agree with TRBD2. The CDR3 has 15 residues. V dropped 5 bases and J dropped 2; count of bases not matched to a gene: 4. Germline V gene sequence: CDR1 SGHAT, CDR2 FQNNGV. Written as DNA, the CDR3 is TGTGCCAGCAGCCTAACTAGCGGGATCACAGATACGCAGTATTTT. It is translated as CASSLTSGITDTQYF.